Following are 12 T cell receptor beta chains from one sample sequenced in a study of blood T cell repertoires in COVID-19. Profiled with immunoSEQ multiplex PCR; TCRdb holds only in-frame clones, not every one. The sample holds under 300,000 clones, approximately 78% seen once. The sequenced material came from peripheral blood. Receptors were obtained from a woman between 18 and 29 years old with acute or convalescent COVID-19.

This clone came up once. This chain uses TRBV9 with TRBJ2-1; TRBD2 agrees at 7 bases. This CDR3 comprises 17 residues. CDR1 is SGDLS and CDR2 is YYNGEE in the germline V gene. V lost 3 bases and J lost 0; bases outside the gene matches: 9. The CDR3 DNA is TGTGCCAGCAGCGCCGGGAGGTACACCAGCTCCTACAATGAGCAGTTCTTC. Translated: CASSAGRYTSSYNEQFF.

V is TRBV11-2 and J is TRBJ2-7, with 10 bases aligning to TRBD2. V gave up 4 bases and J gave up 0 bases; unmatched junction bases: 9. The CDR3 contains 17 residues. Germline V gene sequence: CDR1 SGHAT, CDR2 FQNNGV. This chain's CDR3 is CASSSRTSGFLSYEQYF. The CDR3 DNA follows: TGTGCCAGCAGCTCCCGGACTAGCGGATTTCTCTCCTACGAGCAGTACTTC.

The CDR3 loop is CASSPPGQGFYYGYTF. The CDR3 nucleotides are TGTGCCAGCAGCCCCCCGGGACAGGGGTTTTACTATGGCTACACCTTC. V is TRBV28 and J is TRBJ1-2; 10 nucleotides agree with TRBD1. Looked up from germline, CDR1 is MDHEN and CDR2 is SYDVKM. V shed 6 bases and J 3 bases; nucleotides not matched to a gene: 10. This CDR3 is 16 amino acids long.

The chain uses TRBV6-2 or TRBV6-3 and TRBJ2-1; 10 bases fit TRBD2. Germline lookup yields CDR1 MNHEY and CDR2 SVGEGT. CDR3 length: 18 amino acids. V shed 0 bases and J 1 base; nucleotides not matched to a gene: 6. DNA of the CDR3: TGTGCCAGCAGTTACTCGACGCTAGCGGGGGTTTCCTACAATGAGCAGTTCTTC. Its protein is CASSYSTLAGVSYNEQFF.

V usage is TRBV9 and J usage is TRBJ1-2, with 8 bases identical to TRBD1. The V and J ends lost 3 bases and 6 bases, in that order; junction bases with no gene match: 13. This CDR3 has 16 amino acids. CDR1 and CDR2 (germline): SGDLS, YYNGEE. The CDR3 reads CASSARQQGGVDGYTF. Written as DNA, the CDR3 is TGTGCCAGCAGCGCCAGACAACAGGGGGGTGTAGATGGCTACACCTTC. Complete variable domain (other parts from reference TRBV9 and TRBJ1-2): DSGVTQTPKHLITATGQRVTLRCSPRSGDLSVYWYQQSLDQGLQFLIQYYNGEERAKGNILERFSAQQFPDLHSELNLSSLELGDSALYFCASSARQQGGVDGYTFGSGTRLTVV.

This chain links TRBV2 with TRBJ1-1; D not certain. CDR3 length equals 13 residues. The V gene lost 6 bases and the J gene lost 4 bases, with 12 bases spanning the gap. Germline lookup yields CDR1 SNHLY and CDR2 FYNNEI. In DNA, the CDR3 is TGTGCCAGCAGCCAGGAGGTGAGCACTGAAGCTTTCTTT. Amino acids: CASSQEVSTEAFF.

The V call is TRBV6-5, the J call TRBJ1-2; tentative D call: TRBD1 (6 bases). Germline V gives CDR1 MNHEY, CDR2 SVGAGI. V lost 6 bases to trimming and J lost 8 bases, with 16 bases between them. The CDR3 spans 13 residues. The CDR3 DNA sequence: TGTGCCAGCAGCCCGGACAGCCTCCAGGGCTACACCTTC. Encoded protein: CASSPDSLQGYTF.

This clone was seen once. The chain joins TRBV28 to TRBJ2-1; 7 positions match TRBD1. J was trimmed by 13 bases and V by 6 bases; bases with no gene match: 6. Looked up from germline, CDR1 is MDHEN and CDR2 is SYDVKM. The length of the CDR3 is 11 residues. The CDR3 nucleotides are TGTGCCAGCAGCCTGGGACAGCAACAGTTCTTC. Its protein is CASSLGQQQFF.

The genes are TRBV27 and TRBJ1-2; TRBD1 is a possible D gene (6 bases). CDR1 and CDR2 (germline): MNHEY, SMNVEV (reference sequence). V was shortened by 0 bases and J by 6 bases, with 14 bases between the two germline ends. The CDR3 is made up of 15 amino acids. In nucleotides, the CDR3 is TGTGCCAGCAGTTTATCGATCAGGGGACCCAATGGCTACACCTTC. It yields the protein CASSLSIRGPNGYTF.

V gene TRBV5-1 combines with J gene TRBJ2-1; 12 positions match TRBD2. From germline, CDR1 is SGHRS and CDR2 YFSETQ. J gave up 6 bases and V 6 bases, and 4 bases lay outside the gene matches. This CDR3 has 14 amino acids. The CDR3 spells CASIGTSGPNEQFF. The CDR3 DNA reads TGCGCCAGCATCGGGACTAGCGGGCCCAATGAGCAGTTCTTC.

The chain uses TRBV9 and TRBJ2-3; D remains ambiguous. CDR1 is SGDLS and CDR2 is YYNGEE in the germline V gene. The CDR3 is made up of 14 amino acids. V was shortened by 3 bases and J by 2 bases, with 10 bases between the two germline ends. CDR3 sequence reads: CASSADLHTDTQYF. The DNA for the CDR3 is TGTGCCAGCAGCGCAGACTTACACACAGATACGCAGTATTTT.

The chain combines TRBV27 with TRBJ1-1; unclear D gene. V lost 0 bases and J 7 bases, leaving 12 bases between the germline ends. Germline V gene data show CDR1 as MNHEY and CDR2 as SMNVEV (reference sequence). This CDR3 contains 14 residues. The CDR3 reads CASSLSSGVGEAFF. The DNA of the CDR3 is TGTGCCAGCAGTTTATCTTCGGGAGTCGGTGAAGCTTTCTTT.